This TCR beta chain appears in the sequencing data of a study of blood T cell repertoires in COVID-19. Study context: The origin of the acute and convalescent COVID-19 samples was the United States, Italy and Spain.

This clone was detected only once. In Seattle, patients joined the study during active infection and were tracked longitudinally. The authors' processing: Reference gene primer amplification in the assay estimated nucleated cell counts. Assay used: immunoSEQ multiplex PCR; TCRdb lists only in-frame clones, some missing. D and trimming were read from the DNA, whereas the V and J calls and clone size are those reported in that table. The sample includes roughly 380,000 clones, approximately 91% of them seen just once. CDR3 length equals 14 residues. From germline, CDR1 is SGDLS and CDR2 YYNGEE. V was shortened by 3 bases and J by 2 bases, with 10 bases between the two germline ends.

Sequenced: peripheral blood. J is TRBJ2-3 and V is TRBV9; maybe TRBD2 (5 bases). The clonotype was recovered from a woman in her thirties or forties with COVID-19, enrolled during active disease. Written as DNA, the CDR3 is TGTGCCAGCAGCGGGGCGGGTGCCACAGATACGCAGTATTTT. Translating gives CASSGAGATDTQYF.